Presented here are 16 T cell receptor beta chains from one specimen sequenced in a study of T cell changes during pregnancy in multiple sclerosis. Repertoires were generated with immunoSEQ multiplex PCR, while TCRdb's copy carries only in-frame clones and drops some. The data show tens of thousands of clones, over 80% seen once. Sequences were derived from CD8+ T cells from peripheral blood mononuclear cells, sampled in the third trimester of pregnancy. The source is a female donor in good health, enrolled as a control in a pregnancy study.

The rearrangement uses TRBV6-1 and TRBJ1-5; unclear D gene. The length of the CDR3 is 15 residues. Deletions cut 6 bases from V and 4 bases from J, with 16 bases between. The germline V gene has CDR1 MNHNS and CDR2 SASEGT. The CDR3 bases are TGTGCCAGCAGCATTGAGGCTGATTTAAATCAGCCCCAGCATTTT. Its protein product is CASSIEADLNQPQHF.

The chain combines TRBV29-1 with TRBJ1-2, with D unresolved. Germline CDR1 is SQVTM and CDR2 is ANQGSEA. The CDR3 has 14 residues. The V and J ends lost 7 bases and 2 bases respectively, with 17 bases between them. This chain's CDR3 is CSAEGDLPNYGYTF. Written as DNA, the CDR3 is TGCAGCGCTGAGGGTGACTTACCAAACTATGGCTACACCTTC.

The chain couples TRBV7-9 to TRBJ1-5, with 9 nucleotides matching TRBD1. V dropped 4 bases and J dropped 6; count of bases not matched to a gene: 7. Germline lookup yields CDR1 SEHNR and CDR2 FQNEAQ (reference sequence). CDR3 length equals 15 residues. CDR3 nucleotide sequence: TGTGCCAGCAGCTCCTGGACAGGGGCTCTTCAGCCCCAGCATTTT. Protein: CASSSWTGALQPQHF.

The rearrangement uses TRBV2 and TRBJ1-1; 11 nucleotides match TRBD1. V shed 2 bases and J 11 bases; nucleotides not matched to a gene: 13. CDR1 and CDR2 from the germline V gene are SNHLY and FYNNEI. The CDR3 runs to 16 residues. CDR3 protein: CASSESRTGGQNEAFF. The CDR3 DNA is TGTGCCAGCAGTGAATCAAGGACAGGGGGCCAGAATGAGGCTTTCTTT. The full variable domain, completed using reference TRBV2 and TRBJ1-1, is EPEVTQTPSHQVTQMGQEVILRCVPISNHLYFYWYRQILGQKVEFLVSFYNNEISEKSEIFDDQFSVERPDGSNFTLKIRSTKLEDSAMYFCASSESRTGGQNEAFFGQGTRLTVV.

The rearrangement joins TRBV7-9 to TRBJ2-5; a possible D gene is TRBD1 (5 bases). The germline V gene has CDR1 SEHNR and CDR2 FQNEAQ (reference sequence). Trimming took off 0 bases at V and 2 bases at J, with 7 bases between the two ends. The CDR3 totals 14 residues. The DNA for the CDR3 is TGTGCCAGCAGCTTAGCTGGGGCACAAGAGACCCAGTACTTC. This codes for CASSLAGAQETQYF. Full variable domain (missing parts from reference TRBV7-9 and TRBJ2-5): DTGVSQNPRHKITKRGQNVTFRCDPISEHNRLYWYRQTLGQGPEFLTYFQNEAQLEKSRLLSDRFSAERPKGSFSTLEIQRTEQGDSAMYLCASSLAGAQETQYFGPGTRLLVL.

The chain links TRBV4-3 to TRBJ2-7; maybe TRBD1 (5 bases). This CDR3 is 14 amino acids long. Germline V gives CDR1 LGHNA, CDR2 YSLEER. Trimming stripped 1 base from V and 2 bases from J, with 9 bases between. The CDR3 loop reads CASSQGGHTYEQYF. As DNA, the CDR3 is TGCGCCAGCAGCCAAGGAGGACACACCTACGAGCAGTACTTC.

Here the CDR3 reads CASSFRGTTEAFF. In nucleotides, the CDR3 is TGTGCCAGCAGCTTCAGGGGGACAACTGAAGCTTTCTTT. V is TRBV7-9 and J is TRBJ1-1; 7 bases fit TRBD1. V shed 3 bases, J shed 5 bases, and the junction held 3 bases outside the gene matches. The CDR3 runs 13 residues. The germline CDR1 and CDR2 sequences are SEHNR and FQNEAQ (reference sequence).

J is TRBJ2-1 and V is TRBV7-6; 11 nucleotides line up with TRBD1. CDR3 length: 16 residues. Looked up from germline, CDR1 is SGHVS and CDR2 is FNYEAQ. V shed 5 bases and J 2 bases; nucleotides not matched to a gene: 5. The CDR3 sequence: CASSPPGQGAYNEQFF. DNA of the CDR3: TGTGCCAGCAGCCCACCGGGACAGGGGGCCTACAATGAGCAGTTCTTC.

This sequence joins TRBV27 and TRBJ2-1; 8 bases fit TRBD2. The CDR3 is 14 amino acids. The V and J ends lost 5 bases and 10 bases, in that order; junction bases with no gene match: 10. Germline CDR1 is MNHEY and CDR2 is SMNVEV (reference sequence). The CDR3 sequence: CASSPAGEHREQFF. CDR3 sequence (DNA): TGTGCCAGCAGTCCAGCGGGGGAGCATCGGGAGCAGTTCTTC.

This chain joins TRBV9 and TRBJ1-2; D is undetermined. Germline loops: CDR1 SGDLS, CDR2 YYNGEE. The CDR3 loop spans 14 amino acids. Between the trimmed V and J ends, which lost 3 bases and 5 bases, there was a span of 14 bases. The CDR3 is CASSDPGLSYGYTF. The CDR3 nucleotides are TGTGCCAGCAGCGACCCCGGACTGAGTTATGGCTACACCTTC.

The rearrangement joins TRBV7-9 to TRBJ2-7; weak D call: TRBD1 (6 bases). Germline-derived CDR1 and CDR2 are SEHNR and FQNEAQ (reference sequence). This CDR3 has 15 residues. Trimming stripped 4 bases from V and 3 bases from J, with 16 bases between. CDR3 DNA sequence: TGTGCCAGCAGCTCGGGACACACCGAAATCTACGAGCAGTACTTC. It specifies CASSSGHTEIYEQYF.

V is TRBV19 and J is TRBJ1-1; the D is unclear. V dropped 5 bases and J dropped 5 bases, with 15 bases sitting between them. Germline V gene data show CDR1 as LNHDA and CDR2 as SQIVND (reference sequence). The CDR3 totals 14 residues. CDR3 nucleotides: TGTGCCAGTAGTCACTACACGGATAGGACTGAAGCTTTCTTT. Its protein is CASSHYTDRTEAFF.

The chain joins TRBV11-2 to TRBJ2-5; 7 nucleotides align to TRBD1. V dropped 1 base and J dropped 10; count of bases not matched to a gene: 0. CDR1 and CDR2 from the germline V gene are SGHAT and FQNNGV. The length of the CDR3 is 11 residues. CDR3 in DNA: TGTGCCAGCAGCTTAGGACAGGGCCAGTACTTC. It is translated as CASSLGQGQYF.

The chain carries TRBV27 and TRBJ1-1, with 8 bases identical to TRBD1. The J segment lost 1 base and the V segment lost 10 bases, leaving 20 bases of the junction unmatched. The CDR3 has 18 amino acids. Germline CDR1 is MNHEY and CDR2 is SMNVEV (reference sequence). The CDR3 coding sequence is TGTGCCACCTCCCCCGAAAACGCAGGGGGCGGTAGGAACACTGAAGCTTTCTTT. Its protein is CATSPENAGGGRNTEAFF.

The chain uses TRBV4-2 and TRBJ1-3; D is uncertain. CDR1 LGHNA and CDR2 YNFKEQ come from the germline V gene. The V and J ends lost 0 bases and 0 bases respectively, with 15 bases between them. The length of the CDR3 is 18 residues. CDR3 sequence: CASSQDVYIALSGNTIYF. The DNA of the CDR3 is TGTGCCAGCAGCCAAGACGTCTATATAGCTCTCTCTGGAAACACCATATATTTT.

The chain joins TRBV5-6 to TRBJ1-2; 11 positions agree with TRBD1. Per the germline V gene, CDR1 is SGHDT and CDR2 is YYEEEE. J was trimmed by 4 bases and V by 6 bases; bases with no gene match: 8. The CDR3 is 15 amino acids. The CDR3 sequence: CASIGEDRGLYGYTF. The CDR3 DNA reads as TGTGCCAGCATAGGGGAGGACAGGGGGCTCTATGGCTACACCTTC. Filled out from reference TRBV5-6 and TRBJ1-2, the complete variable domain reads DAGVTQSPTHLIKTRGQQVTLRCSPKSGHDTVSWYQQALGQGPQFIFQYYEEEERQRGNFPDRFSGHQFPNYSSELNVNALLLGDSALYLCASIGEDRGLYGYTFGSGTRLTVV.